This entry is about one T cell receptor (beta chain). Under the authors' procedure: Amplifying reference gene primers gave estimates of nucleated cell counts. The assay was immunoSEQ multiplex PCR, and TCRdb's table has in-frame clones only and misses some. The V and J calls and clone size are taken from that table; D and trimming were inferred from the DNA. The sample consists of about 410,000 clones, just over 85% of them appearing once. This entry is derived from a study of blood T cell repertoires in COVID-19. As for the study in general: T cells, B-cell-depleted T cells, or PBMCs provided the cDNA or gDNA that served as material.

V lost 6 bases and J 0 bases, leaving 15 bases between the germline ends. The CDR3 is 16 residues long. The germline gives CDR1 SQVTM, CDR2 ANQGSEA. What was sequenced was peripheral blood. The sequence was obtained from a woman aged 25 to 45 with active or convalescent COVID-19. The rearrangement uses TRBV29-1 and TRBJ2-6; D perhaps matches TRBD1 (5 bases). CDR3 sequence (DNA): TGCAGCGTCGAGACAGATGAATTCTCTGGGGCCAACGTCCTGACTTTC. Its protein product is CSVETDEFSGANVLTF.